Many counts were recorded for the clone carrying this T cell receptor beta chain. Its antigen is undetermined. Until they underwent thyroid surgery, no patient had received any treatment. These data originate in a study of metastatic and nonmetastatic thyroid tumors. Study context: Comparison of repertoires was carried out across blood and tumor or nodule tissue from malignant and benign thyroid patients. General observations from the study: For both blood and tumor, malignant thyroid tumors reportedly showed significantly higher TCR beta diversity than benign nodules did.

TCRdb called clones again from the PCR reads with MiXCR. This table holds around 59,000 clones, roughly 17% found once. The CDR3 consists of 15 residues. Trimming took 5 bases from V and 3 from J; bases not matched to a gene: 7. Germline-derived CDR1 and CDR2 are SGHAT and FQNNGV. The sequenced sample consisted of blood. This receptor was identified in a male donor with papillary thyroid cancer or a benign thyroid nodule (not recorded which). Some clones in this sample may be carry-over from other donors' samples. The genes are TRBV11-2 and TRBJ2-3, with 8 bases fitting TRBD2. The CDR3, as DNA: TGTGCCAGCAGCAAACTAGCGGAGGGGACAGATACGCAGTATTTT. This encodes CASSKLAEGTDTQYF.